Sequencing of this T cell receptor (beta chain) was carried out in a study of CD8 T cells in Susac syndrome. RNA was extracted with the RNeasy kit, and a quantity of about 0.45 to 1 ug was reverse transcribed using random hexamers. MiXCR was run by TCRdb on the immunoSEQ multiplex PCR reads, yielding one entry per CDR3 protein. This table has around 130,000 distinct CDR3 sequences, around 96% appearing once. Negative isolation was applied to CD8+ and CD4+ T cells, and FACS enrichment was applied to TEMRA cells. The CDR3 spans 14 residues. Germline CDR1 DFQATT, CDR2 SNEGSKA (reference sequence). V shed 4 bases and J shed 0 bases, with 10 bases lying between them.

This clonotype originated in a human donor with Susac syndrome. V usage is TRBV20-1 and J usage is TRBJ2-1; either TRBD1 or TRBD2 may fit D (5 bases each). Input material: CD4+ T cells from PBMCs. This CDR3 is CSATGTSSYNEQFF. The CDR3 DNA follows: TGCAGTGCTACGGGGACGAGCTCCTACAATGAGCAGTTCTTC.